This T cell receptor (beta chain) was identified in a study of blood T cell repertoires in COVID-19 (dated by TCRdb to 2019 to 2021). Looking at the study overall: Collaborator samples came from the United States, Italy and Spain and covered acute and convalescent phases of COVID-19. The prospective study material was composed of cDNA or gDNA derived from T cells, B-cell-depleted T cells, or PBMCs. The samples were drawn from the first 160 participants of the ongoing ImmuneRACE study and from 1,254 subjects provided by 6 global collaborators. Where available, HLA class I and class II types were obtained from metadata supplied by the sample provider rather than from assay-based typing. The dataset comprised deeply sampled blood TCRbeta repertoires from subjects exposed to, actively infected with, or recovered from COVID-19. The repertoires were released in a freely available public database meant as a resource for research on the immune response to SARS-CoV-2. The sample metadata nearly always contained a de-identified subject ID, COVID-19 status, age in years and sex.

Points the paper makes about the study in general: The quantity of clinical and demographic metadata differed by source and by participant and was supplied without curation.

Collaborating institutions collected whole blood in K2EDTA tubes following their own protocols. For TCRbeta analysis, collaborator samples were shipped as frozen whole blood, as isolated PBMCs, or as DNA extracted from either sample type. TCRbeta CDR3 regions were amplified from genomic DNA using the immunoSEQ Assay, a bias-controlled multiplex PCR. The original methods were these. The number of nucleated cells in each sample was estimated by amplification of reference gene primers within the assay. Sequence reads were collapsed and filtered to measure the absolute abundance of every unique TCRbeta CDR3 rearrangement. For each sample, productive Simpson clonality was calculated as the square root of Simpson's diversity index over productive rearrangements. As stored in TCRdb, this immuneACCESS dataset retains in-frame rearrangements with V and J assigned. A fraction of the clones does not appear; measured against another copy, unresolved V genes explain less than half of the discrepancy, and the remainder lacks a known reason. V and J calls and clone size follow that table, whereas D and trimming were derived from the DNA. For this sample there are 150,000 to 200,000 clones; around 87% appear just once. The top ten clones comprise roughly 0.99% of the sample.

About this clone itself: Its antigen is currently not known. No much larger clonotype is one base removed from it; base qualities were not supplied.

Material: peripheral blood. The source is a man aged 18-30 years with acute or convalescent COVID-19.

The CDR3 region has the sequence CASSRQGRDYGYTF. Here is the DNA: TGTGCCAGCAGCCGACAGGGACGGGACTATGGCTACACCTTC. This sequence uses TRBV7-9 and TRBJ1-2, and 7 junction bases match TRBD1. Taken from the germline V gene (reference sequence), the CDR1 and CDR2 loops are SEHNR and FQNEAQ. The V end gives up 5 bases and the J end 3 bases, leaving 6 bases in the junction not matched to a gene. The CDR3 measures 14 amino acids from cysteine to phenylalanine. Only the CDR3 portion is preserved as DNA: 42 bases, with reading frame beginning at the first base.